This T cell receptor (beta chain) derives from a study of blood T cell repertoires in COVID-19. About the research overall: PBMCs, B-cell-depleted T cells, or T cells provided the cDNA or gDNA that made up the material.

In the original workflow: Amplified reference gene primers provided the basis for estimating nucleated cell counts. The protocol was immunoSEQ multiplex PCR, while the TCRdb copy is restricted to in-frame clones and leaves out a portion. The V and J calls and clone size come from that table; D and trimming were worked out from the DNA. The sample consists of about 59,000 clones, 73% of them appearing once. This CDR3 has 16 amino acids. Germline V CDR1 and CDR2: SGHRS, YFSETQ. The V gene end was trimmed by 5 bases and the J gene end by 4 bases; junction bases not matched to a gene: 11. The sample consisted of peripheral blood. The source is a woman in her 70s with acute or convalescent COVID-19. The chain uses TRBV5-1 and TRBJ1-4; 7 positions agree with TRBD1. The CDR3 bases are TGCGCCAGCAGTGGACAGGTACCTTCGGGTAATGAAAAACTGTTTTTT. Amino acid sequence: CASSGQVPSGNEKLFF. Complete variable domain (other parts from reference TRBV5-1 and TRBJ1-4): KAGVTQTPRYLIKTRGQQVTLSCSPISGHRSVSWYQQTPGQGLQFLFEYFSETQRNKGNFPGRFSGRQFSNSRSEMNVSTLELGDSALYLCASSGQVPSGNEKLFFGSGTQLSVL.